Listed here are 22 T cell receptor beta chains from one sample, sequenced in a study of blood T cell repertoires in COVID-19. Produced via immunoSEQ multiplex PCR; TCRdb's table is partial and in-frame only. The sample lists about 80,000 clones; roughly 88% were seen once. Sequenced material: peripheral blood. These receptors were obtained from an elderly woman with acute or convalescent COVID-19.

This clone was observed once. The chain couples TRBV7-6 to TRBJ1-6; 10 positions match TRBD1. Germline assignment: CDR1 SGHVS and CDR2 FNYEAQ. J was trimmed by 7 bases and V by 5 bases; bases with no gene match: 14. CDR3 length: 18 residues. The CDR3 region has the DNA TGTGCCAGCAGCGCCAAAGGGGGGACAGGGGCTTCAAATTCACCCCTCCACTTT. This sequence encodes CASSAKGGTGASNSPLHF.

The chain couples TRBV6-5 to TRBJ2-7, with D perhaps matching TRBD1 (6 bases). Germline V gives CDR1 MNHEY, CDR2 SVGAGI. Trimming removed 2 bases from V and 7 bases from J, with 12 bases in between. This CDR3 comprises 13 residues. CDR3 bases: TGTGCCAGCAGTTACACACAGGGCGCTGAGCAGTACTTC. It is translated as CASSYTQGAEQYF.

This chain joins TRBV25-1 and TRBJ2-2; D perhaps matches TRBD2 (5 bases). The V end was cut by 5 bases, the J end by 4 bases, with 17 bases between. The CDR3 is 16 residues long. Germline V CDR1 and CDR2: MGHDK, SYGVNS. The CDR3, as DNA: TGTGCCAGCAGTCGTACCGGGCTAGGGAGCACCGGGGAGCTGTTTTTT. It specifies CASSRTGLGSTGELFF.

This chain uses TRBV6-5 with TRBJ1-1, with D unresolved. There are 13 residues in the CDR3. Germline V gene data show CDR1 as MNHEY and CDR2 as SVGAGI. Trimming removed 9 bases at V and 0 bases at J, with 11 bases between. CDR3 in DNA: TGTGCCAGTTTCGGAGGCGTGAACACTGAAGCTTTCTTT. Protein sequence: CASFGGVNTEAFF.

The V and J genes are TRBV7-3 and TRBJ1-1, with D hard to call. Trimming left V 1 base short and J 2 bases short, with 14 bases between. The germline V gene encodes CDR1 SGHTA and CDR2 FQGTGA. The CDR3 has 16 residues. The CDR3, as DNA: TGTGCCAGCAGCTTAAATATCGGACGGGGAAACACTGAAGCTTTCTTT. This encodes CASSLNIGRGNTEAFF.

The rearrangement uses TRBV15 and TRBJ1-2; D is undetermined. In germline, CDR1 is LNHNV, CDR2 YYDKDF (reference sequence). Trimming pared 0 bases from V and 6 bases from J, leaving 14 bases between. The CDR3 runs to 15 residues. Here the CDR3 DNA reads TGTGCCACCAGCAGAGACGTAATCACAGTAAATGGCTACACCTTC. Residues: CATSRDVITVNGYTF.

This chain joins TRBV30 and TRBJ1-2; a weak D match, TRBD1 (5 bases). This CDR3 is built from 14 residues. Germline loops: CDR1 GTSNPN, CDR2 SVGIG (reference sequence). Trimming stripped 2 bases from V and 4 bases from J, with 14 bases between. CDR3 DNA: TGTGCCTGGAGTCTCCCCTCGGGGGGCTATGGCTACACCTTC. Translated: CAWSLPSGGYGYTF.

CDR3 region: CASRSFGTSGSYEQYF. The DNA for the CDR3 is TGTGCCAGTAGGAGTTTCGGGACTAGCGGCTCCTACGAGCAGTACTTC. The rearrangement links TRBV19 to TRBJ2-7; the match to TRBD2 covers 11 bases. CDR1 LNHDA and CDR2 SQIVND come from the germline V gene (reference sequence). The J segment lost 0 bases and the V segment lost 6 bases, leaving 7 bases of the junction unmatched. The CDR3 has 16 residues.

The chain's CDR3 is CASSGGYGGEQFF. The CDR3, as DNA: TGTGCCAGCTCCGGCGGTTATGGTGGTGAGCAGTTCTTC. The V and J genes are TRBV27 and TRBJ2-1; D gene ambiguous. Germline CDR1 and CDR2: MNHEY and SMNVEV (reference sequence). The V end lost 8 bases, the J end lost 9 bases, and 17 bases lay between the germline ends. CDR3 length: 13 amino acids.

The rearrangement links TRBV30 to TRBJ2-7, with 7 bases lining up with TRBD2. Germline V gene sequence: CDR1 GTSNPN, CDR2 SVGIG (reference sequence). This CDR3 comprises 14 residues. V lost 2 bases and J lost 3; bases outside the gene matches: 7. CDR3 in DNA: TGTGCCTGGAGTTTGGGGGGGTTGAACTACGAGCAGTACTTC. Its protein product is CAWSLGGLNYEQYF.

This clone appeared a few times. The CDR3 DNA is TGTGCCAGCTCACTGTCGTTTGACAGGTACGGCTACACCTTC. Protein product: CASSLSFDRYGYTF. The rearrangement uses TRBV18 and TRBJ1-2; possible D gene TRBD1, 6 bases. CDR3 length equals 14 residues. Germline loops: CDR1 KGHSH, CDR2 LQKENI. With 4 bases removed from V and 8 bases from J, the gap between germline ends came to 17 bases.

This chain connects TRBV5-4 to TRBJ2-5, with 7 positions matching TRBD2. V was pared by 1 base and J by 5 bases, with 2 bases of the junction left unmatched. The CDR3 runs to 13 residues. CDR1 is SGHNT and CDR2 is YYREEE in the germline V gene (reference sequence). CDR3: CASSLPGGETQYF. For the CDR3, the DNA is TGTGCCAGCAGCTTGCCCGGGGGGGAGACCCAGTACTTC.

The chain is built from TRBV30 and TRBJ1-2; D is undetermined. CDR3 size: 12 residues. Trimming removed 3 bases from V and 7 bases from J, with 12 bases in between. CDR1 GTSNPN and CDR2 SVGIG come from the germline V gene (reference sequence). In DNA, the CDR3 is TGTGCCTGGAGGGCGGGTTCTTTTGGCTACACCTTC. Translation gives CAWRAGSFGYTF.

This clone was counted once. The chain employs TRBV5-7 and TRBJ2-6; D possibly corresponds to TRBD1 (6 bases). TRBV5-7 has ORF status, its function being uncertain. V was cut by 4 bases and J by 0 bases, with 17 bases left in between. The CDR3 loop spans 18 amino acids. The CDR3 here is CASSRSRGLPSGANVLTF. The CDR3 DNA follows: TGTGCCAGCAGCCGCAGCAGGGGCCTCCCCTCTGGGGCCAACGTCCTGACTTTC.

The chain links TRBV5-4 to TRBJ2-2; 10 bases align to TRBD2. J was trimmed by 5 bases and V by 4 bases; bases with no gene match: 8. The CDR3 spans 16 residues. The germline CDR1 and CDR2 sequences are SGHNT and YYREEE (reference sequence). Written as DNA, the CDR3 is TGTGCCAGCAGCCCTACTAGCGGGACTATTACCGGGGAGCTGTTTTTT. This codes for CASSPTSGTITGELFF.

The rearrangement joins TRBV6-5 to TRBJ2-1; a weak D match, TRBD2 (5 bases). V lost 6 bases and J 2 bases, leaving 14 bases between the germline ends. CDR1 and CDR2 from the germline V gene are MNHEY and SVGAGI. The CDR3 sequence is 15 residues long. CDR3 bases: TGTGCCAGCAGGCAAGCGGAGAGACCCTACAATGAGCAGTTCTTC. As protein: CASRQAERPYNEQFF.

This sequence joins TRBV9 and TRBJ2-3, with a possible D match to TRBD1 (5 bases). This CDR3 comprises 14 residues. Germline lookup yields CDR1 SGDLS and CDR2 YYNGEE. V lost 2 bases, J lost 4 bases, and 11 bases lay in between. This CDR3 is CASSVGRAADTQYF. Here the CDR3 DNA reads TGTGCCAGCAGCGTTGGCAGGGCCGCAGATACGCAGTATTTT.

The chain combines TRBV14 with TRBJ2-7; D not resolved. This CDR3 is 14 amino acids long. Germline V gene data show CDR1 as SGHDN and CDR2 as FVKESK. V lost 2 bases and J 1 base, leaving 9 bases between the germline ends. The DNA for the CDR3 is TGTGCCAGCAGCCAACAAATCAGTTCCTACGAGCAGTACTTC. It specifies CASSQQISSYEQYF.

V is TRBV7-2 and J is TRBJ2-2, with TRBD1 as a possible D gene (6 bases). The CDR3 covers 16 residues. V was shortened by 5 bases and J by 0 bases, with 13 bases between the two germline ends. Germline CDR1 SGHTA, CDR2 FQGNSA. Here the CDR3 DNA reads TGTGCCAGCAGCCTGGACAGATCTCCGAACACCGGGGAGCTGTTTTTT. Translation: CASSLDRSPNTGELFF.

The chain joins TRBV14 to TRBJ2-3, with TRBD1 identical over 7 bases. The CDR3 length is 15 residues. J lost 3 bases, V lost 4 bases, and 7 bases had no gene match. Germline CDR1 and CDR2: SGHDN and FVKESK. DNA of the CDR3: TGTGCCAGCAGCCTACGAGGGGGCGCAACAGATACGCAGTATTTT. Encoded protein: CASSLRGGATDTQYF.

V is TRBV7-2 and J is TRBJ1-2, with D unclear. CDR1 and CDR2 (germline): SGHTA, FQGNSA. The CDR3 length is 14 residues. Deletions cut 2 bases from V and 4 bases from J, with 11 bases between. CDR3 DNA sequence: TGTGCCAGCAGCTTAATGAAGTCTACCTATGGCTACACCTTC. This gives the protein CASSLMKSTYGYTF.

CDR3 region: CASSLFILAGYGYTF. CDR3 in DNA: TGTGCCAGCAGCTTGTTTATCCTTGCGGGCTATGGCTACACCTTC. The rearrangement joins TRBV5-6 to TRBJ1-2, with no clear D. CDR1 is SGHDT, CDR2 YYEEEE, per germline. The CDR3 loop spans 15 amino acids. Trimming stripped 1 base from V and 4 bases from J, with 14 bases between.